These 32 T cell receptor beta chains share one sample of origin, sequenced in a study of cytotoxic CD8 clonotypes in ibrutinib-treated CLL. The protocol was immunoSEQ multiplex PCR, while the TCRdb copy is restricted to in-frame clones and leaves out a portion. The data contain approximately 330,000 clones, around four fifths of them singletons. The specimen comprised PBMCs, sampled before ibrutinib treatment. The source of these receptors is a human donor with chronic lymphocytic leukemia.

V is TRBV7-9 and J is TRBJ2-7; a weak D match, TRBD2 (5 bases). The CDR3 length is 17 residues. V shed 4 bases and J shed 3 bases, with 22 bases lying between them. Germline V lookup: CDR1 SEHNR, CDR2 FQNEAQ (reference sequence). The CDR3 coding sequence is TGTGCCAGCAGCTCTGAGACCCTAGCAGAATACTTCTACGAGCAGTACTTC. Protein product: CASSSETLAEYFYEQYF. The variable domain in full, completed from reference TRBV7-9 and TRBJ2-7, reads DTGVSQNPRHKITKRGQNVTFRCDPISEHNRLYWYRQTLGQGPEFLTYFQNEAQLEKSRLLSDRFSAERPKGSFSTLEIQRTEQGDSAMYLCASSSETLAEYFYEQYFGPGTRLTVT.

This chain uses TRBV9 with TRBJ2-5, with 8 bases matching TRBD1. V lost 3 bases to trimming and J lost 5 bases; unmatched junction nucleotides: 15. The germline V gene has CDR1 SGDLS and CDR2 YYNGEE. The CDR3 spans 17 residues. The CDR3 reads CASSAGTGRGSWETQYF. Here the CDR3 DNA reads TGTGCCAGCAGCGCCGGGACAGGAAGGGGGAGTTGGGAGACCCAGTACTTC.

This clone was observed a single time. The chain couples TRBV2 to TRBJ1-1; weak D call: TRBD1 (5 bases). Germline V CDR1 and CDR2: SNHLY, FYNNEI. V lost 4 bases and J 1 base, leaving 7 bases between the germline ends. The CDR3 is made up of 13 amino acids. The CDR3 sequence is CASSGGPNTEAFF. The DNA for the CDR3 is TGTGCCAGCAGTGGGGGACCGAACACTGAAGCTTTCTTT.

This clone has a handful of counts. The chain combines TRBV5-1 with TRBJ2-2; TRBD1 aligns across 8 bases. The CDR3 covers 14 residues. Germline trimming cut 2 bases from V and 4 bases from J; bases unmatched to any gene: 1. CDR1 and CDR2 from the germline V gene are SGHRS and YFSETQ. The CDR3 spells CASSLQGVTGELFF. The CDR3 DNA reads as TGCGCCAGCAGCTTACAGGGGGTCACCGGGGAGCTGTTTTTT. The variable domain in full, with the rest retrieved from reference TRBV5-1 and TRBJ2-2, is KAGVTQTPRYLIKTRGQQVTLSCSPISGHRSVSWYQQTPGQGLQFLFEYFSETQRNKGNFPGRFSGRQFSNSRSEMNVSTLELGDSALYLCASSLQGVTGELFFGEGSRLTVL.

The V and J genes are TRBV27 and TRBJ2-3; TRBD1 aligns across 9 bases. This CDR3 comprises 14 residues. Unmatched junction bases numbered 4, after V lost 7 bases and J lost 2 bases. Germline V lookup: CDR1 MNHEY, CDR2 SMNVEV (reference sequence). Here the CDR3 DNA reads TGTGCCAGCATGGACAGGGGAGTCACAGATACGCAGTATTTT. Translation gives CASMDRGVTDTQYF.

The chain combines TRBV7-7 with TRBJ2-3, with D hard to call. The CDR3 length is 15 residues. Trimming took 5 bases from V and 0 from J, leaving 12 bases between them. Germline-derived CDR1 and CDR2 are SSHAT and FNYEAQ (reference sequence). The CDR3 reads CASSARVASTDTQYF. The CDR3 region has the DNA TGTGCCAGCAGCGCTCGGGTCGCTAGCACAGATACGCAGTATTTT.

The gene calls are TRBV7-6 and TRBJ1-4; D call uncertain. There are 13 residues in the CDR3. CDR1 and CDR2 (germline): SGHVS, FNYEAQ. V gave up 4 bases and J gave up 7 bases, with 10 bases separating them. The CDR3 spells CASSSAVGEKLFF. The CDR3 DNA follows: TGTGCCAGCAGCTCTGCGGTCGGTGAAAAACTGTTTTTT.

The chain links TRBV28 to TRBJ2-1; D call uncertain. The germline V gene encodes CDR1 MDHEN and CDR2 SYDVKM. Trimming took off 1 base at V and 9 bases at J, with 13 bases between the two ends. This CDR3 spans 14 amino acids. In DNA, the CDR3 is TGTGCCAGCAGTTTATCCCCTAGTCTTCTTGAGCAGTTCTTC. This encodes CASSLSPSLLEQFF. Based on the CDR3 plus reference TRBV28 and TRBJ2-1, the full variable domain is DVKVTQSSRYLVKRTGEKVFLECVQDMDHENMFWYRQDPGLGLRLIYFSYDVKMKEKGDIPEGYSVSREKKERFSLILESASTNQTSMYLCASSLSPSLLEQFFGPGTRLTVL.

This clone was counted once. The chain employs TRBV9 and TRBJ2-2; D may be TRBD2 (5 bases). The V end lost 6 bases, the J end lost 1 base, and 10 bases lay between the germline ends. CDR3 length: 14 amino acids. Germline V gene lookup returns CDR1 SGDLS and CDR2 YYNGEE. The chain's CDR3 is CASNIGENTGELFF. The CDR3, as DNA: TGTGCCAGCAATATCGGGGAGAACACCGGGGAGCTGTTTTTT.

The V gene is TRBV5-4, the J gene TRBJ1-1; 9 bases agree with TRBD1. The CDR3 loop spans 17 amino acids. Germline V lookup: CDR1 SGHNT, CDR2 YYREEE (reference sequence). V was clipped by 4 bases and J by 0 bases; unmatched bases: 10. CDR3: CASSPRDRVSMNTEAFF. CDR3 sequence (DNA): TGTGCCAGCAGCCCCCGGGACAGGGTTAGTATGAACACTGAAGCTTTCTTT.

The chain links TRBV5-5 to TRBJ2-3; no reliable D call. Deletions cut 4 bases from V and 3 bases from J, with 9 bases between. The CDR3 is 13 residues long. The germline V gene has CDR1 SGHKS and CDR2 YYEKEE (reference sequence). DNA for the CDR3: TGTGCCAGCAGCGCTGGGTGGACAGATACGCAGTATTTT. This codes for CASSAGWTDTQYF.

With regard to this clone: One end of the junction varies from germline; a read error may be responsible. The chain uses TRBV11-2 and TRBJ1-3, with 9 positions matching TRBD1. CDR1 and CDR2 (germline): SGHAT, FQNNGV. The CDR3 totals 15 residues. CDR3 nucleotides: TGTGCCAGCACCTTAGACAGGGGGACTGGAAACACCATATATTTT. It translates to CASTLDRGTGNTIYF.

This sequence joins TRBV15 and TRBJ1-5, with D tentatively TRBD1 (5 bases). Germline V gene data show CDR1 as LNHNV and CDR2 as YYDKDF (reference sequence). With 5 bases removed from V and 0 bases from J, the gap between germline ends came to 11 bases. This CDR3 region has 15 residues. The CDR3 DNA reads TGTGCCACCAGCGCGACAGTATATAGCAATCAGCCCCAGCATTTT. The encoded protein is CATSATVYSNQPQHF. The complete variable domain, with remaining parts taken from reference TRBV15 and TRBJ1-5, reads DAMVIQNPRYQVTQFGKPVTLSCSQTLNHNVMYWYQQKSSQAPKLLFHYYDKDFNNEADTPDNFQSRRPNTSFCFLDIRSPGLGDTAMYLCATSATVYSNQPQHFGDGTRLSIL.

This sequence joins TRBV6-6 and TRBJ1-2; no clear D gene. The V gene's germline CDR1 is MNHNY and CDR2 SVGAGI (reference sequence). Trimming stripped 2 bases from V and 8 bases from J, with 6 bases between. This CDR3 region has 11 residues. The CDR3 sequence is CASSYGEGYTF. The CDR3 nucleotides are TGTGCCAGCAGTTACGGGGAGGGCTACACCTTC.

The chain is built from TRBV10-3 and TRBJ1-5; D uncertain. With 8 bases removed from V and 4 bases from J, the gap between germline ends came to 6 bases. The CDR3 is made up of 11 amino acids. Germline CDR1 and CDR2: ENHRY and SYGVKD. CDR3 protein: CAIGENQPQHF. As DNA, the CDR3 is TGTGCCATCGGAGAGAATCAGCCCCAGCATTTT.

This CDR3 reads CASSLSRSGTNYGYTF. The CDR3 bases are TGCGCCAGCAGCTTGAGTCGGTCAGGGACTAACTATGGCTACACCTTC. This chain joins TRBV5-1 and TRBJ1-2, with a possible D match to TRBD1 (5 bases). This CDR3 contains 16 residues. Trimming removed 1 base from V and 0 bases from J, with 13 bases in between. CDR1 is SGHRS, CDR2 YFSETQ, per germline.

The J gene is TRBJ1-2, the V gene TRBV15, with D maybe TRBD1 (6 bases). The CDR3 runs to 16 residues. The V gene's germline CDR1 is LNHNV and CDR2 YYDKDF (reference sequence). The germline V and J ends were trimmed by 0 bases and 4 bases, with 15 bases remaining between them. The chain's CDR3 is CATSRDDAGAGYGYTF. Written as DNA, the CDR3 is TGTGCCACCAGCAGAGATGACGCAGGGGCAGGCTATGGCTACACCTTC.

V and J are TRBV28 and TRBJ2-7; D not certain. Trimming stripped 7 bases from V and 2 bases from J, with 12 bases between. The germline gives CDR1 MDHEN, CDR2 SYDVKM. The CDR3 spans 13 residues. This CDR3 is CASKDGSTYEQYF. CDR3 nucleotides: TGTGCCAGCAAGGACGGGTCGACCTACGAGCAGTACTTC. The full variable domain, completed using reference TRBV28 and TRBJ2-7, is DVKVTQSSRYLVKRTGEKVFLECVQDMDHENMFWYRQDPGLGLRLIYFSYDVKMKEKGDIPEGYSVSREKKERFSLILESASTNQTSMYLCASKDGSTYEQYFGPGTRLTVT.

This rearrangement joins TRBV4-2 to TRBJ2-7; D unresolved. V lost 0 bases and J 1 base, leaving 10 bases between the germline ends. In germline, CDR1 is LGHNA, CDR2 YNFKEQ. The CDR3 is made up of 15 amino acids. The CDR3, as DNA: TGTGCCAGCAGCCAAGAGGCAGTCGCTTCCTACGAGCAGTACTTC. Its translation is CASSQEAVASYEQYF.

The rearrangement uses TRBV29-1 and TRBJ2-1; D uncertain. The CDR3 spans 11 residues. CDR1 SQVTM and CDR2 ANQGSEA come from the germline V gene. V lost 2 bases and J 7 bases, leaving 6 bases between the germline ends. CDR3 region: CSVERRNEQFF. CDR3 sequence (DNA): TGCAGCGTTGAAAGGCGAAATGAGCAGTTCTTC.

The genes are TRBV7-9 and TRBJ1-2; 9 bases map to TRBD1. The CDR3 extends over 13 amino acids. The V gene end was trimmed by 5 bases and the J gene end by 8 bases; junction bases not matched to a gene: 6. Per germline, CDR1 SEHNR and CDR2 FQNEAQ (reference sequence). This chain's CDR3 is CASSEQGAEGYTF. The CDR3 nucleotides are TGTGCCAGCAGCGAACAGGGGGCGGAAGGCTACACCTTC.

The chain has TRBV30 and TRBJ1-2; 10 bases are a match to TRBD1. V was clipped by 8 bases and J by 6 bases; unmatched bases: 15. This CDR3 has 15 amino acids. Germline CDR1 GTSNPN, CDR2 SVGIG (reference sequence). This CDR3 is CARDRDRGFLHGYTF. For the CDR3, the DNA is TGTGCCCGTGATCGGGACAGGGGTTTCTTGCATGGCTACACCTTC.

The DNA of the CDR3 is TGTGCCAGCACCAACCTAGGGGATACGCAGTATTTT. The encoded protein is CASTNLGDTQYF. The chain combines TRBV28 with TRBJ2-3; D gene ambiguous. V was shortened by 7 bases and J by 6 bases, with 11 bases between the two germline ends. The V gene's germline CDR1 is MDHEN and CDR2 SYDVKM. This CDR3 region has 12 residues.

The chain has TRBV29-1 and TRBJ2-7; TRBD1 agrees at 12 bases. This CDR3 has 15 amino acids. In germline, CDR1 is SQVTM, CDR2 ANQGSEA. The trim removed 4 bases at V and 4 bases at J, leaving 8 bases unmatched. CDR3 nucleotides: TGCAGCGTTGTGCCGGGACAGGGGGCTCATTACGAGCAGTACTTC. As protein: CSVVPGQGAHYEQYF.

The chain is built from TRBV18 and TRBJ1-2; D may be TRBD1 (5 bases). Germline V gives CDR1 KGHSH, CDR2 LQKENI. Trimming took off 1 base at V and 0 bases at J, with 9 bases between the two ends. CDR3 size: 15 residues. CDR3 in DNA: TGTGCCAGCTCACCACAGGGGAACTCTAACTATGGCTACACCTTC. Its protein is CASSPQGNSNYGYTF.

The V call is TRBV6-5, the J call TRBJ2-3, with 10 bases that match TRBD1. Trimming at V came to 6 bases and at J to 1 base, leaving 1 base not matched to a gene. CDR1 is MNHEY and CDR2 is SVGAGI in the germline V gene. CDR3 length: 14 residues. As DNA, the CDR3 is TGTGCCAGCAGGGACAGGGGGGGCACAGATACGCAGTATTTT. This codes for CASRDRGGTDTQYF.

The V call is TRBV19, the J call TRBJ2-1; D gene unclear. V gave up 10 bases and J gave up 3 bases, with 4 bases separating them. CDR1 and CDR2 (germline): LNHDA, SQIVND (reference sequence). CDR3 length: 10 residues. In DNA form, the CDR3 reads TGTGCCACCTTCTACAATGAGCAGTTCTTC. This gives the protein CATFYNEQFF.

The J gene is TRBJ2-3, the V gene TRBV4-2; D is perhaps TRBD2 (5 bases). This CDR3 comprises 15 residues. The germline V gene encodes CDR1 LGHNA and CDR2 YNFKEQ. The ends were cut back, 1 base at V and 1 base at J, with 9 bases in the middle. CDR3: CASSQGVSGTDTQYF. CDR3 nucleotide sequence: TGTGCCAGCAGCCAAGGGGTTAGCGGCACAGATACGCAGTATTTT.

The CDR3: CASSQALASGSKQFF. DNA of the CDR3: TGTGCCAGCAGCCAAGCTTTGGCTAGCGGGAGCAAGCAGTTCTTC. The genes are TRBV14 and TRBJ2-1; 10 positions match TRBD2. Germline V CDR1 and CDR2: SGHDN, FVKESK. The CDR3 spans 15 residues. The J segment lost 11 bases and the V segment lost 1 base, leaving 8 bases of the junction unmatched. Looking up the rest from reference TRBV14 and TRBJ2-1 gives the full variable domain: EAGVTQFPSHSVIEKGQTVTLRCDPISGHDNLYWYRRVMGKEIKFLLHFVKESKQDESGMPNNRFLAERTGGTYSTLKVQPAELEDSGVYFCASSQALASGSKQFFGPGTRLTVL.

This clone was counted only a few times. The chain joins TRBV19 to TRBJ2-7; D is unresolved. This CDR3 has 13 residues. The germline V and J ends were trimmed by 8 bases and 1 base, with 12 bases remaining between them. From germline, CDR1 is LNHDA and CDR2 SQIVND (reference sequence). Here the CDR3 reads CASDSGGSYEQYF. CDR3 in DNA: TGTGCCAGTGATTCCGGTGGTTCCTACGAGCAGTACTTC.

The V and J genes are TRBV9 and TRBJ2-7; the D is unclear. V was trimmed by 4 bases and J by 3 bases, leaving 14 bases between them. The germline CDR1 and CDR2 sequences are SGDLS and YYNGEE. CDR3 length equals 14 residues. The CDR3 DNA sequence: TGTGCCAGCAGCCCTGGTGGACCAATCTACGAGCAGTACTTC. This codes for CASSPGGPIYEQYF.

The V call is TRBV18, the J call TRBJ1-2; maybe TRBD1 (5 bases). CDR1 and CDR2 (germline): KGHSH, LQKENI. The CDR3 spans 14 residues. The V end was cut by 3 bases, the J end by 4 bases, with 12 bases between. For the CDR3, the DNA is TGTGCCAGCTCACCCTCATGGGGGGGCTATGGCTACACCTTC. Translated: CASSPSWGGYGYTF.